This T cell receptor beta chain was recovered during a study of blood T cells in healthy people across ages. Study context: Every two T cells gave about one barcoded beta molecule via template switching. The study's findings and limits: Strong correlation was found linking TCR beta diversity to naive T cell percentage. Age advanced and TCR beta diversity per million T cells fell, roughly linearly.

Comment on this clonotype: Its matching antigen is unknown.

Researchers collected roughly 9.8 milliliters of peripheral blood from every single donor. Sample-barcoded 5' priming and a J-beta primer mix drove a second PCR of about 6 to 12 cycles. One entry per CDR3 protein results from TCRdb running MiXCR on the 5' RACE reads. The sample shows over a million distinct CDR3 sequences, roughly two fifths of them seen only once. Trimming removed 4 bases from V and 4 bases from J, with 11 bases in between. The CDR3 spans 13 residues. Germline V gene data show CDR1 as DFQATT and CDR2 as SNEGSKA (reference sequence). Sequencing was done on a sample of blood. The chain carries TRBV20-1 and TRBJ2-1, with D unclear. This TCR was recovered from a woman younger than 30 in good health. The DNA for the CDR3 is TGCAGTGCTAACGTTCGGGTTTACAATGAGCAGTTCTTC. It yields the protein CSANVRVYNEQFF.